The clone carrying this T cell receptor beta chain has a handful of counts. Its specificity is unknown. The data were obtained in a study of beta chain features in type 1 diabetes. General study points: Possibly, sequencing cDNA over-represented cells that had high TCR expression levels. Type 1 diabetes patients had TCRB CDR3s that were shorter (moderately but significantly so) in all four CD4+ subsets.

The CDR3 sequence is 14 residues long. Germline trimming cut 8 bases from V and 4 bases from J; bases unmatched to any gene: 9. Germline CDR1 reads SGHRS; CDR2 reads YFSETQ. Expressed TCRB transcripts were sequenced because the entire RNA isolate underwent reverse transcription. The protocol was immunoSEQ multiplex PCR, while the TCRdb copy is restricted to in-frame clones and leaves out a portion. The table has approximately 260,000 clones, around 24% seen once. V usage is TRBV5-1 and J usage is TRBJ2-5; 9 bases are shared with TRBD1. The sample comprised naive CD4+ T cells from blood. The source of this sequence is a woman in her twenties or thirties with type 1 diabetes. The CDR3 nucleotides read TGCGCCAGTCGGACAGGGGACGAGGCAGAGACCCAGTACTTC. It translates to CASRTGDEAETQYF.